This T cell receptor (beta chain) derives from a study of blood T cell repertoires in COVID-19. Background on the study: Collection of acute and convalescent COVID-19 samples took place in the United States, Italy and Spain. T cells, B-cell-depleted T cells, or PBMCs provided the cDNA or gDNA that served as material.

This clone was counted only a few times. In the source study's methods: Estimation of nucleated cell counts was performed using reference gene primer amplification. Assay: immunoSEQ multiplex PCR; the TCRdb copy retains only in-frame clones and omits some. From that table come the V and J calls and clone size; the DNA was used to work out D and trimming. Of under 200,000 clones listed, roughly 77% were seen once; the top ten hold approximately 6.2%. Germline lookup yields CDR1 SNHLY and CDR2 FYNNEI. The CDR3 is 19 residues long. After removal of 5 bases from V and 2 bases from J, the junction contained 14 bases not matched to a gene.

The receptor was isolated from a man aged 65-85 years with active or convalescent COVID-19. Sequencing was done on a sample of peripheral blood. The genes are TRBV2 and TRBJ2-3, with 12 bases matching TRBD2. The CDR3 DNA follows: TGTGCCAGCAGTATTTCCCCTCAGACTAGCGGGGGCTTCACAGATACGCAGTATTTT. Protein: CASSISPQTSGGFTDTQYF. The variable domain in full, completed from reference TRBV2 and TRBJ2-3, reads EPEVTQTPSHQVTQMGQEVILRCVPISNHLYFYWYRQILGQKVEFLVSFYNNEISEKSEIFDDQFSVERPDGSNFTLKIRSTKLEDSAMYFCASSISPQTSGGFTDTQYFGPGTRLTVL.